The present TCR beta chain was sequenced within a study of control samples from healthy donors and cancer patients. The germline gives CDR1 GTSNPN, CDR2 SVGIG (reference sequence). The CDR3 extends over 13 amino acids. Trimming took off 3 bases at V and 4 bases at J, with 12 bases between the two ends. The protocol was immunoSEQ multiplex PCR, while the TCRdb copy is restricted to in-frame clones and leaves out a portion. The sample contains 140,000 to 150,000 clones, 80% to 95% of which appear only once. Sequencing was done on a sample of blood. This chain uses TRBV30 with TRBJ2-5, with D uncertain. The receptor comes from a man between 18 and 29 years old in good health. The CDR3 spells CAWRYSAAETQYF. CDR3 bases: TGTGCCTGGAGATACTCGGCGGCAGAGACCCAGTACTTC.